Below are 10 T cell receptor beta chains sequenced from a single sample in a study of T-cell reconstitution after alpha-beta-depleted transplantation in children. Preparation of the TCRbeta library used unique molecular identifiers. TCRdb independently ran MiXCR on the PCR reads; one entry per CDR3 protein. The sample has about 460,000 distinct CDR3 sequences, around 12% seen once. The sample consisted of PBMCs from the stem cell graft donor, taken from the stem cell graft. These receptors originate from a human donor who donated a stem cell graft to a child with combined immunodeficiency.

In this sample, this clonotype turned up a few times. A junction end diverges from the germline sequence, so it may reflect a read error. The chain links TRBV5-4 to TRBJ2-1, with TRBD1 identical over 7 bases. The CDR3 totals 13 residues. Germline V gives CDR1 SGHNT, CDR2 YYREEE (reference sequence). CDR3 residues: CASSLAGGNGQFF. The CDR3 bases are TGTGCCAGCAGCTTGGCAGGGGGAAATGGGCAGTTCTTC.

This clonotype was detected only a few times. The chain carries TRBV7-8 and TRBJ2-3, with 8 nucleotides matching TRBD2. The CDR3 runs to 17 residues. J lost 0 bases, V lost 1 base, and 6 bases had no gene match. Germline-derived CDR1 and CDR2 are SGHVS and FQNEAQ. The chain's CDR3 is CASSLVSGVSSTDTQYF. The CDR3 DNA reads TGTGCCAGCAGCTTAGTTAGCGGGGTTTCTAGCACAGATACGCAGTATTTT. The full variable domain, rest sourced from reference TRBV7-8 and TRBJ2-3, is GAGVSQSPRYKVAKRGQDVALRCDPISGHVSLFWYQQALGQGPEFLTYFQNEAQLDKSGLPSDRFFAERPEGSVSTLKIQRTQQEDSAVYLCASSLVSGVSSTDTQYFGPGTRLTVL.

The chain carries TRBV10-3 and TRBJ1-2, with 10 bases identical to TRBD1. The germline CDR1 and CDR2 sequences are ENHRY and SYGVKD. This CDR3 comprises 17 residues. The V gene end was trimmed by 1 base and the J gene end by 3 bases; junction bases not matched to a gene: 8. CDR3 nucleotide sequence: TGTGCCATCAGTGAGTTGACCCGGACAGGGGGGCACTATGGCTACACCTTC. This gives the protein CAISELTRTGGHYGYTF.

The chain carries TRBV7-6 and TRBJ1-5; 8 positions match TRBD1. J gave up 6 bases and V 0 bases, and 4 bases lay outside the gene matches. Looked up from germline, CDR1 is SGHVS and CDR2 is FNYEAQ. The CDR3 contains 15 residues. CDR3 nucleotide sequence: TGTGCCAGCAGCTTAGCGCAGGGGGCGGGTCAGCCCCAGCATTTT. Translating gives CASSLAQGAGQPQHF.

This clonotype occurred many times. The rearrangement joins TRBV12-3 or TRBV12-4 to TRBJ2-7; D possibly corresponds to TRBD1 (6 bases). CDR3 size: 13 residues. The V end lost 7 bases, the J end lost 4 bases, and 14 bases lay between the germline ends. The DNA for the CDR3 is TGTGCCAGCAAGCCCACAGGGTCTTACGAGCAGTACTTC. Translation: CASKPTGSYEQYF.

V and J are TRBV18 and TRBJ2-5; D is unclear. Trimming cost V 6 bases and J 4 bases, with 9 bases left between them. CDR1 is KGHSH, CDR2 LQKENI, per germline. The CDR3 loop spans 12 amino acids. CDR3 DNA: TGTGCCAGCTCTCAATCCCCAGAGACCCAGTACTTC. It is translated as CASSQSPETQYF.

This chain joins TRBV6-2 or TRBV6-3 and TRBJ1-1, with TRBD1 identical over 9 bases. The CDR3 has 14 amino acids. CDR1 and CDR2 from the germline V gene are MNHEY and SVGEGT. V dropped 10 bases and J dropped 7; count of bases not matched to a gene: 13. CDR3 sequence (DNA): TGTGCCACCGCCATCCTTCCGGGACAGGGTGAAGCTTTCTTT. Translating gives CATAILPGQGEAFF.

This clonotype was seen many times. The V and J genes are TRBV12-3 or TRBV12-4 and TRBJ1-1, with 7 bases lining up with TRBD1. This CDR3 region has 13 residues. Losses at the gene ends were 8 bases for V and 1 base for J; bases not matched to a gene: 4. The CDR3 region is CASRQGWNTEAFF. CDR3 DNA: TGTGCCAGCCGACAGGGTTGGAACACTGAAGCTTTCTTT.

The chain combines TRBV6-5 with TRBJ1-3; D not resolved. Deletions cut 4 bases from V and 0 bases from J, with 10 bases between. CDR1 and CDR2 (germline): MNHEY, SVGAGI. The CDR3 extends over 15 amino acids. In DNA form, the CDR3 reads TGTGCCAGCAGTTCGGCAGCCAACTCTGGAAACACCATATATTTT. It translates to CASSSAANSGNTIYF.

The rearrangement joins TRBV12-3 or TRBV12-4 to TRBJ2-2; TRBD1 is a possible D gene (7 bases). Trimming left V 4 bases short and J 5 bases short, with 17 bases between. This CDR3 is built from 16 residues. CDR3 protein: CASSSSVTGRTGELFF. For the CDR3, the DNA is TGTGCCAGCAGTTCGAGCGTGACAGGGAGGACCGGGGAGCTGTTTTTT.